These 17 T cell receptor beta chains came from one sample sequenced in a study of T-cell reconstitution after alpha-beta-depleted transplantation in children (dated by TCRdb to the mid-2010s). The sample's treatment or condition, from its label and the paper: allogeneic hematopoietic cell transplantation with graft depleted of TCRalphabeta T cells and CD19 B cells. The library was produced with PCR. Instrument used: Illumina HiSeq 2500. TCR libraries were prepared with molecular barcoding, using unique molecular identifiers to normalize TCRbeta repertoire quantification. The public reads were reprocessed in TCRdb via fastp at Q25 and MiXCR, keeping in-frame beta chains. Entries that share a CDR3 protein sequence are merged under the most common genes and DNA. The sample yields 490,000 or so distinct CDR3 sequences; roughly 10% were counted once. The top ten clones comprise just over 2% of the sample.

The sample here was PBMCs, taken before TCRalphabeta/CD19-depleted stem cell transplant. The receptors originated from a child under 10 years old with inherited bone marrow failure, due to receive a stem cell transplant.

This clonotype was observed at least ten times. The rearrangement joins TRBV20-1 to TRBJ2-1, with D perhaps TRBD2 (6 bases). V shed 6 bases and J shed 0 bases, with 15 bases lying between them. The CDR3 runs 15 residues. The germline gives CDR1 DFQATT, CDR2 SNEGSKA (reference sequence). CDR3 sequence: CSAAPLANSYNEQFF. The CDR3 coding sequence is TGCAGTGCAGCCCCTCTAGCGAACTCCTACAATGAGCAGTTCTTC.

There are many counts of this clonotype. The J gene is TRBJ2-2, the V gene TRBV12-3 or TRBV12-4; no definite D call. V lost 4 bases to trimming and J lost 6 bases, with 6 bases between them. The CDR3 contains 12 residues. CDR3 region: CASSSVSGELFF. The CDR3, as DNA: TGTGCCAGCAGTTCTGTGTCCGGGGAGCTGTTTTTT.

This clonotype was found many times. V and J are TRBV4-3 and TRBJ2-2; no definite D call. The V and J ends lost 1 base and 3 bases respectively, with 12 bases between them. CDR1 and CDR2 from the germline V gene are LGHNA and YSLEER. This CDR3 region has 16 residues. CDR3: CASSQVRPSYTGELFF. CDR3 nucleotides: TGCGCCAGCAGCCAAGTCAGGCCGAGTTACACCGGGGAGCTGTTTTTT.

This clonotype has at least ten counts. The rearrangement uses TRBV20-1 and TRBJ2-3, with 10 nucleotides matching TRBD2. CDR1 and CDR2 from the germline V gene are DFQATT and SNEGSKA (reference sequence). V lost 5 bases and J lost 9; bases outside the gene matches: 8. This CDR3 is 13 amino acids long. CDR3 amino acids: CSAGPQAGGTQYF. CDR3 DNA sequence: TGCAGTGCTGGTCCCCAAGCGGGAGGGACGCAGTATTTT.

This clonotype was picked up many times. This chain links TRBV27 with TRBJ2-1, with 10 bases that match TRBD2. Trimming cost V 5 bases and J 4 bases; bases outside gene matches: 8. Germline V gene data show CDR1 as MNHEY and CDR2 as SMNVEV (reference sequence). The CDR3 is 16 amino acids. The CDR3 protein is CASSPMGLAQYNEQFF. CDR3 in DNA: TGTGCCAGCAGTCCCATGGGACTAGCGCAATACAATGAGCAGTTCTTC.

This clonotype showed up many times. The chain carries TRBV12-3 or TRBV12-4 and TRBJ2-2; possibly TRBD1 for D (6 bases). The length of the CDR3 is 15 residues. Trimming took 6 bases from V and 3 from J, leaving 14 bases between them. The DNA for the CDR3 is TGTGCCAGCAGCAGAGTCTCAGGGGACACCGGGGAGCTGTTTTTT. Translating it yields CASSRVSGDTGELFF.

This clonotype was counted ten times or more. V is TRBV2 and J is TRBJ1-5; TRBD1 might be the D (5 bases). CDR3 size: 13 residues. With 5 bases removed from V and 1 base from J, the gap between germline ends came to 6 bases. Germline-derived CDR1 and CDR2 are SNHLY and FYNNEI. Here the CDR3 reads CASSWTSNQPQHF. The CDR3 DNA reads as TGTGCCAGCAGTTGGACAAGCAATCAGCCCCAGCATTTT.

The chain is built from TRBV4-3 and TRBJ2-1, with no clear D. Trimming pared 4 bases from V and 4 bases from J, leaving 14 bases between. Per the germline V gene, CDR1 is LGHNA and CDR2 is YSLEER. CDR3 length: 15 amino acids. CDR3 coding DNA: TGCGCCAGCAGCCCCGGACCCCGGGCTTACAATGAGCAGTTCTTC. It specifies CASSPGPRAYNEQFF.

This clonotype was observed at least ten times. The V and J genes are TRBV7-9 and TRBJ2-7; D is uncertain. V was pared by 1 base and J by 4 bases, with 11 bases between. The CDR3 totals 14 residues. Per the germline V gene, CDR1 is SEHNR and CDR2 is FQNEAQ (reference sequence). The CDR3 DNA reads as TGTGCCAGCAGCTTAGATCAATCTGGTTACGAGCAGTACTTC. This sequence encodes CASSLDQSGYEQYF.

This clonotype was seen at least ten times. The chain is built from TRBV28 and TRBJ2-7; TRBD2 aligns across 12 bases. From germline, CDR1 is MDHEN and CDR2 SYDVKM. CDR3 size: 17 residues. J lost 3 bases, V lost 2 bases, and 8 bases had no gene match. For the CDR3, the DNA is TGTGCCAGCAGTTTAGACTCTAGCGGGAGGGCCAGCTACGAGCAGTACTTC. Translating gives CASSLDSSGRASYEQYF.

V usage is TRBV30 and J usage is TRBJ2-1; D uncertain. The CDR3 extends over 10 amino acids. V gave up 5 bases and J gave up 5 bases, with 4 bases separating them. CDR1 is GTSNPN and CDR2 is SVGIG in the germline V gene (reference sequence). As DNA, the CDR3 is TGTGCCTGGGGCGACAATGAGCAGTTCTTC. Translation gives CAWGDNEQFF.

This clonotype was counted ten times or more. V gene TRBV4-3 combines with J gene TRBJ2-1; perhaps TRBD2 as D (6 bases). There are 17 residues in the CDR3. V was trimmed by 0 bases and J by 8 bases, leaving 20 bases between them. CDR1 and CDR2 from the germline V gene are LGHNA and YSLEER. CDR3 coding DNA: TGCGCCAGCAGCCAAGAGTTTGTCAGGGAGGAATACTATGAGCAGTTCTTC. As protein: CASSQEFVREEYYEQFF.

This clonotype was picked up many times. V gene TRBV15 combines with J gene TRBJ2-7; no firm D call. Germline V gene lookup returns CDR1 LNHNV and CDR2 YYDKDF (reference sequence). The CDR3 length is 14 residues. Between the trimmed V and J ends, which lost 3 bases and 0 bases, there was a span of 9 bases. In DNA form, the CDR3 reads TGTGCCACCAGCAGCCCGTTTAGCTCCTACGAGCAGTACTTC. It translates to CATSSPFSSYEQYF.

This clonotype appeared a few times. J is TRBJ1-5 and V is TRBV7-2; 8 nucleotides align to TRBD1. V was pared by 4 bases and J by 8 bases, with 7 bases of the junction left unmatched. Looked up from germline, CDR1 is SGHTA and CDR2 is FQGNSA. This CDR3 region has 14 residues. DNA of the CDR3: TGTGCCAGCAGCTCGGACAGGGCTTATGAGCCCCAGCATTTT. It yields the protein CASSSDRAYEPQHF.

This clonotype was picked up many times. The V gene is TRBV5-1, the J gene TRBJ2-7; D is possibly TRBD2 (5 bases). The CDR3 is made up of 16 amino acids. The germline CDR1 and CDR2 sequences are SGHRS and YFSETQ. V dropped 3 bases and J dropped 3 bases, with 19 bases sitting between them. CDR3 protein: CASSSGSGYLIYEQYF. The CDR3 DNA is TGCGCCAGCAGCTCCGGGTCGGGATACCTGATCTACGAGCAGTACTTC.

This clonotype was observed a handful of times. J is TRBJ2-5 and V is TRBV7-2, with 9 bases that match TRBD1. There are 11 residues in the CDR3. Germline CDR1 SGHTA, CDR2 FQGNSA. V lost 5 bases to trimming and J lost 13 bases; unmatched junction nucleotides: 5. The CDR3 DNA reads as TGTGCCAGCAGCAACAGGGGGCCTGCGTACTTC. Translating gives CASSNRGPAYF. The full variable domain, with the rest looked up from reference TRBV7-2 and TRBJ2-5, is GAGVSQSPSNKVTEKGKDVELRCDPISGHTALYWYRQSLGQGLEFLIYFQGNSAPDKSGLPSDRFSAERTGGSVSTLTIQRTQQEDSAVYLCASSNRGPAYFGPGTRLLVL.

This clonotype was observed many times. The chain combines TRBV4-2 with TRBJ2-1; 11 nucleotides line up with TRBD2. Germline CDR1 LGHNA, CDR2 YNFKEQ. Trimming cost V 0 bases and J 7 bases; bases outside gene matches: 8. The length of the CDR3 is 17 residues. In DNA form, the CDR3 reads TGTGCCAGCAGCCAAGATACTAGCGGGAGAAGGGGGAATGAGCAGTTCTTC. Its translation is CASSQDTSGRRGNEQFF.